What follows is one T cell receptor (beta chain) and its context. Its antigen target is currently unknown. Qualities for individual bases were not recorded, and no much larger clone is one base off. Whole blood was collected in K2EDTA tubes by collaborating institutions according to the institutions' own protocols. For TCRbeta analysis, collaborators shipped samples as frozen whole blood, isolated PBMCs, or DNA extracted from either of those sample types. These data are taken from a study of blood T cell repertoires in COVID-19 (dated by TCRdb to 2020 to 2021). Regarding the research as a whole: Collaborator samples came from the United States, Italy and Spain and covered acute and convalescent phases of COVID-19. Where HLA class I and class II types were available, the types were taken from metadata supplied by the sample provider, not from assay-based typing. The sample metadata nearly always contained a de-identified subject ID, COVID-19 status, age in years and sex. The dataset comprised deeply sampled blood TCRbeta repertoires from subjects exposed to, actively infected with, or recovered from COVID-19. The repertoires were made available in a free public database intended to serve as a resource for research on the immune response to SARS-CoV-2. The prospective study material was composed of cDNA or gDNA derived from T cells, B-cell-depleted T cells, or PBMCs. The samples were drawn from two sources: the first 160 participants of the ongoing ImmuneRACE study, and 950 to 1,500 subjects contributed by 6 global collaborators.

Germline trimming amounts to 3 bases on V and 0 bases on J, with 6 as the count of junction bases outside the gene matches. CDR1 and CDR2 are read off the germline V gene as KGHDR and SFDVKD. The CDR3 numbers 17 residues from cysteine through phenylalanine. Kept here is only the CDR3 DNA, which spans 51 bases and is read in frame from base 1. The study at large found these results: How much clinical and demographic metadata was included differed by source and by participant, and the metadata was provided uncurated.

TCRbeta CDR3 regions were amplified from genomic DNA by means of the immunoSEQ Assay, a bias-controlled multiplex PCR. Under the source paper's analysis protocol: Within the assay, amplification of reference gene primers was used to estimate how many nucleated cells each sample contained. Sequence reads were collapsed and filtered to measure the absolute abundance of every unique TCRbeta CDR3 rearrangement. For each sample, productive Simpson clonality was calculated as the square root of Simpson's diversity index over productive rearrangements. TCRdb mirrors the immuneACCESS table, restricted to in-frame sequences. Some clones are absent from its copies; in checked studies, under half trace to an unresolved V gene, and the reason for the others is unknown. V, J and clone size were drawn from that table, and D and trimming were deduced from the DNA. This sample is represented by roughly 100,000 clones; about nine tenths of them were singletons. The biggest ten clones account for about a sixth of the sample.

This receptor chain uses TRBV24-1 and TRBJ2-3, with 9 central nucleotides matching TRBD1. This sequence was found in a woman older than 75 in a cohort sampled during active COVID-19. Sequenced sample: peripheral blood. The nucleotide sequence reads TGTGCCACCAGTGATGTTCCCGGGACAGGGAGCACAGATACGCAGTATTTT. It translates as CATSDVPGTGSTDTQYF.